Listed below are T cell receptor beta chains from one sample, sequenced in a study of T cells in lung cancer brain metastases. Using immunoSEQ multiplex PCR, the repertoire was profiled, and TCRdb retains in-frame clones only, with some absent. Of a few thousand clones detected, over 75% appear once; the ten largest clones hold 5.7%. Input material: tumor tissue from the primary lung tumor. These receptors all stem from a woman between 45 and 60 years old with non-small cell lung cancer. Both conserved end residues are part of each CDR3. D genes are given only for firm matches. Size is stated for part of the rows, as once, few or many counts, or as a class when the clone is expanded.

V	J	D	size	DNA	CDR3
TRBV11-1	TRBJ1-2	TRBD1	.	TGTGCCAGCAGCCGGGACAGCGGCTCACCTTATGGCTACACCTTC	CASSRDSGSPYGYTF
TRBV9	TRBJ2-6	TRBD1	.	TGTGCCAGCAGCGTGGGACAGGGAAACTCTGGGGCCAACGTCCTGACTTTC	CASSVGQGNSGANVLTF
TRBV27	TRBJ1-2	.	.	TGTGCCAGCAGTCACAGTAGCAACTATGGCTACACCTTC	CASSHSSNYGYTF
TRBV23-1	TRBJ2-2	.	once	TGCGCCAGCAGTCAATGGGACCTCCCCGGGGAGCTGTTTTTT	CASSQWDLPGELFF
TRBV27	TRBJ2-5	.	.	TGTGCCAGCAGTTTATGGGGGGCTGAGACCCAGTACTTC	CASSLWGAETQYF
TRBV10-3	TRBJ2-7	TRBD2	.	TGTGCCATCAGATCCGCTGGGGGGACTAGCGGGACCCACTACGAGCAGTACTTC	CAIRSAGGTSGTHYEQYF
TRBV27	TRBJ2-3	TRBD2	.	TGTGCCAGCAGAATAGCGGGGCGCACAGATACGCAGTATTTT	CASRIAGRTDTQYF
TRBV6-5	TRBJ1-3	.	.	TGTGCCAGCAGTTACTCATCTCGAAACACCATATATTTT	CASSYSSRNTIYF
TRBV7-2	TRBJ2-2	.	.	TGTGCCAGCAGCCCTCGCATAGGCACCGGGGAGCTGTTTTTT	CASSPRIGTGELFF
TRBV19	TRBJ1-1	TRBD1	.	TGTGCCATCGGGACAGGGAGGGCTTTCTTT	CAIGTGRAFF
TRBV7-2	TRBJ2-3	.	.	TGTGCCAGCAGCTTAGGTGCCCGGGGGACCCACGGGGGCACAGATACGCAGTATTTT	CASSLGARGTHGGTDTQYF
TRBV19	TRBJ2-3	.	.	TGTGCCAGTAGTATTCAAGATACGCAGTATTTT	CASSIQDTQYF
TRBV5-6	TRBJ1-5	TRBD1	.	TGTGCCAGCAGCGCAGGGGACAGGCGATTACAAGGTCAGCCCCAGCATTTT	CASSAGDRRLQGQPQHF
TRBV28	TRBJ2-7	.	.	TGTGCCAGCAGTTTCCGTACGGGGGCTCGAGAGCAGTACTTC	CASSFRTGAREQYF
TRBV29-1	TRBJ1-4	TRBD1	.	TGCAGCGTTGCGGCCGGGACAGCCGATGAAAAACTGTTTTTT	CSVAAGTADEKLFF
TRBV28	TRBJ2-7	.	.	TGTGCCAGCGGAGAGTTTATTTACGAGCAGTACTTC	CASGEFIYEQYF
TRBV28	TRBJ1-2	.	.	TGTGCCAGCAGTTTGGCAGGGGCGCGTGGCTACACCTTC	CASSLAGARGYTF
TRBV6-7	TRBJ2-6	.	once	TGTGCCAGCAGTACGTGTCAGTATTTACAAAGTCGGGCCAACGTCCTGACTTTC	CASSTCQYLQSRANVLTF
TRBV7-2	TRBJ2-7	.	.	TGTGCCAGCAGCTTAGGGGCCTACGAACAGTACTTC	CASSLGAYEQYF
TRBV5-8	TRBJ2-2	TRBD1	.	TGTGCCAGCAGCACGGGACAGCCACCGAACACCGGGGAGCTGTTTTTT	CASSTGQPPNTGELFF
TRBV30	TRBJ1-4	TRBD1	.	TGTGCCTGGACGGGGACAGGGTTACCGGAAAAACTGTTTTTT	CAWTGTGLPEKLFF
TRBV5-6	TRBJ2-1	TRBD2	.	TGTGCCAGCAGCCCGGGGCTAGCGGGAGTTTCTGAGCAGTTCTTC	CASSPGLAGVSEQFF
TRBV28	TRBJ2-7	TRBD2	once	TGTGCCAGCAGCTACGTGGGACTAGTGGGCGGGGTCCGCTACGAGCAGTACTTC	CASSYVGLVGGVRYEQYF
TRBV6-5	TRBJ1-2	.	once	TGTGCCAGCAGTTACACTCTCATCACGCATCGGCTTGGCTACACCTTC	CASSYTLITHRLGYTF
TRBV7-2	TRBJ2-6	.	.	TGTGCCAGCAGCCCCCGGCGGGCCAACGTCCTGACTTTC	CASSPRRANVLTF
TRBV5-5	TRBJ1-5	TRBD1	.	TGTGCCAGCAGCTCGGCGGCACAGGGGTACAATCAGCCCCAGCATTTT	CASSSAAQGYNQPQHF
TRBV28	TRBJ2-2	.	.	TGTGCCACCAGAGGAGGGTTGGGCACCGGGGAGCTGTTTTTT	CATRGGLGTGELFF
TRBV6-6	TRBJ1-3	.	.	TGTGCCAGCAGTTACGTGAACCGAAACACCATATATTTT	CASSYVNRNTIYF
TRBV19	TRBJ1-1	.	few	TGTGCCAGTAGTATAGGTAACACTGAAGCTTTCTTT	CASSIGNTEAFF
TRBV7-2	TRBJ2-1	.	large	TGTGCCAGCAGCTCCCCAAATTACAATGAGCAGTTCTTC	CASSSPNYNEQFF
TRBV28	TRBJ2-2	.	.	TGTGCCAGCAGTCCCAGTGGAGGGGAATCTGGGGAGCTGTTTTTT	CASSPSGGESGELFF
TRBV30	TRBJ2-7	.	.	TGTGCCTGGAGACCAGATCTAGGGCACGAGCAGTACTTC	CAWRPDLGHEQYF
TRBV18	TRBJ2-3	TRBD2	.	TGTGCCAGCTCACCGACTAGCGGGAGTACAGATACGCAGTATTTT	CASSPTSGSTDTQYF
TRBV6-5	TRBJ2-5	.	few	TGTGCCAGCAGTTCCCTGAGCCGACCTCCCCAGTACTTC	CASSSLSRPPQYF
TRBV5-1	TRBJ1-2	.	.	TGCGCCAGCGGGGACGGCCTGGGTGGCTACACATTC	CASGDGLGGYTF
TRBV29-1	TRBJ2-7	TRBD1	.	TGCAGCGTTCAGGGGACAGGGTCCTACGAGCAGTACTTC	CSVQGTGSYEQYF
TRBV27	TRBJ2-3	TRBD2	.	TGTGCCAGCAGTTTATTAATGGCGGGAGAAGATACGCAGTATTTT	CASSLLMAGEDTQYF
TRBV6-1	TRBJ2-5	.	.	TGTGCCAGCAGTGAAACCGGGGGCCAAGAGACCCAGTACTTC	CASSETGGQETQYF
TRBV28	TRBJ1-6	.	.	TGTGCCAGCAGGAGGGGTGATGATTCACCCCTCCACTTT	CASRRGDDSPLHF
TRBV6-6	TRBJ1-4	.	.	TGTGCCAGCAGTCAAGCCAGGGCAACTAATGAAAAACTGTTTTTT	CASSQARATNEKLFF
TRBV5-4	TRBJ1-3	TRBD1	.	TGTGCCAGCAGCAGAGCGGGACAGGGCTCTGGAAACACCATATATTTT	CASSRAGQGSGNTIYF
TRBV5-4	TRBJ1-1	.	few	TGTGCCAGCAGCGCGGACAGCCACACTGAAGCTTTCTTT	CASSADSHTEAFF
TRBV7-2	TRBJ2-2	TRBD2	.	TGTGCCAGCAGCTTCCGGACTAGCGGGGGAAACACCGGGGAGCTGTTTTTT	CASSFRTSGGNTGELFF
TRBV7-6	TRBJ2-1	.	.	TGTGCCAGTAGGGGGGCAGGTGAGCAGTTCTTC	CASRGAGEQFF
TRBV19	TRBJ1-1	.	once	TGTGCCAGTAGTGTACAGTCGCCCACTGAAGCTTTCTTT	CASSVQSPTEAFF
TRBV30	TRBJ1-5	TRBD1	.	TGTGCCTGGAGCGGACAGGCCTTCAATCAGCCCCAGCATTTT	CAWSGQAFNQPQHF
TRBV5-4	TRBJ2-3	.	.	TGTGCCAGCAGTGTCGACAGGAGATTCACAGATACGCAGTATTTT	CASSVDRRFTDTQYF
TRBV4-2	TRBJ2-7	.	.	TGTGCCAGCAGCCAAGAATACGGGCCCTACGAGCAGTACTTC	CASSQEYGPYEQYF
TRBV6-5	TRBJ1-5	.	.	TGTGCCAGCATTAAACCGGGCCGAGTAAATCAGCCCCAGCATTTT	CASIKPGRVNQPQHF
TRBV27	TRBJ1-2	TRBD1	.	TGTGCCAGCAGTTTAGCCAGGGGGCGGGGCTACACCTTC	CASSLARGRGYTF
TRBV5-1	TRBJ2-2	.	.	TGCGCCAGCAGCCCTTGGGGAAACACCGGGGAGCTGTTTTTT	CASSPWGNTGELFF
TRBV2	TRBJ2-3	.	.	TGTGCCAGCAAGGCCGGGTCTAGCACAGATACGCAGTATTTT	CASKAGSSTDTQYF
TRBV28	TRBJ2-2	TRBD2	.	TGTGCCAGCAGTTTGATTAGCGGGAGATTGAACACCGGGGAGCTGTTTTTT	CASSLISGRLNTGELFF
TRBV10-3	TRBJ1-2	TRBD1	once	TGTGCCACCGGACAGGGGGGGACCTTTGGCTACACCTTC	CATGQGGTFGYTF
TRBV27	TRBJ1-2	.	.	TGTGCCAGCAGTTCGGCAGGGGCTAACTATGGCTACACCTTC	CASSSAGANYGYTF
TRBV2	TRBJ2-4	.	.	TGTGCCAGCGCAAACTCCCTCGGGAACATTCAGTACTTC	CASANSLGNIQYF
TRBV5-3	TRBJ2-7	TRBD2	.	TGTGCCAGAAGCTTGGCCGGTAGGGCTAGCGGGAGTGGGACCTACGAGCAGTACTTC	CARSLAGRASGSGTYEQYF
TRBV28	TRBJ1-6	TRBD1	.	TGTGCCAGCAGTCGCCCGACAGGGGCCCATTCACCCCTCCACTTT	CASSRPTGAHSPLHF